Sequencing of this T cell receptor (beta chain) was carried out in a study of metastatic and nonmetastatic thyroid tumors. Thyroid surgery was preceded by no treatment in any patient. Remarks on this clone: Antigen specificity is unknown.

Study findings and constraints: Compared with benign nodules, malignant thyroid tumors were reported to have significantly higher TCR beta diversity in both blood and tumor.

TCRdb re-analyzed the PCR reads through MiXCR. The sample has around 10,000 clones; over 25% are singletons. Sequencing input: tumor tissue. This clonotype was sampled from a male donor with papillary thyroid cancer or a benign thyroid nodule (not recorded which). Some clones in this sample may be carry-over from other donors' samples.

The CDR3 loop reads CASSQDLKRTGRNEQYF. Here the CDR3 DNA reads TGTGCCAGCAGCCAAGATCTCAAAAGGACAGGTCGAAACGAGCAGTACTTC. This chain links TRBV4-2 with TRBJ2-7, with TRBD1 matching over 7 bases. In germline, CDR1 is LGHNA, CDR2 YNFKEQ. This CDR3 has 17 amino acids. V trimming: 0 bases; J trimming: 5 bases; junction bases outside the gene matches: 13.